The TCR beta chain under discussion was sequenced for a study of blood T cell repertoires in COVID-19. Study-level background: Donors in the United States, Italy and Spain gave samples during acute or convalescent COVID-19. The analysed material was cDNA or gDNA that came from T cells, B-cell-depleted T cells, or PBMCs.

TCRdb's copy holds only in-frame clones and misses some; the assay was immunoSEQ multiplex PCR. Of 200,000 to 250,000 clones in the sample, roughly nine tenths were seen once. The CDR3 totals 13 residues. With 7 bases removed from V and 1 base from J, the gap between germline ends came to 10 bases. The germline V gene has CDR1 SNHLY and CDR2 FYNNEI. About this clone itself: This specimen includes other DNA sequences encoding the same CDR3.

Participants came from under 30 US areas, aged roughly 18 to 89 years. V is TRBV2 and J is TRBJ1-1; possible D gene TRBD1, 6 bases. The receptor's source is a woman aged 45-59 years in a cohort exposed to, infected with or recovered from COVID-19 (not recorded which). The sequencing input was PBMCs or T cells enriched from blood (not recorded which). The CDR3 bases are TGTGCCAGCACCTTACAGGGGAACACTGAAGCTTTCTTT. Translated, it gives CASTLQGNTEAFF.